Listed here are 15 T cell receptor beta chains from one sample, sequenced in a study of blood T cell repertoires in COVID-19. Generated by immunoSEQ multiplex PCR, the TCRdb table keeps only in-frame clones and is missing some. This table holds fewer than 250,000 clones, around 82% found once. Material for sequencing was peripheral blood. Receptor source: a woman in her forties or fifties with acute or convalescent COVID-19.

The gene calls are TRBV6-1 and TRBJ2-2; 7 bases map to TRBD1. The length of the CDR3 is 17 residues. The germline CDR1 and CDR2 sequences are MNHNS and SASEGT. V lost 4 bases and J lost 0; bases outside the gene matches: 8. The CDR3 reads CASSGRAGTANTGELFF. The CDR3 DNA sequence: TGTGCCAGCAGTGGGAGAGCCGGGACAGCGAACACCGGGGAGCTGTTTTTT.

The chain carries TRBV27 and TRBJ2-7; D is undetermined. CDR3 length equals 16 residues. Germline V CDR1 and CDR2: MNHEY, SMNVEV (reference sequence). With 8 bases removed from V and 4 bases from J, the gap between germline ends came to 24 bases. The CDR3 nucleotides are TGTGCCAGCCCTCTTCCCCCCTCGAGATCTAATTACGAGCAGTACTTC. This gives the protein CASPLPPSRSNYEQYF.

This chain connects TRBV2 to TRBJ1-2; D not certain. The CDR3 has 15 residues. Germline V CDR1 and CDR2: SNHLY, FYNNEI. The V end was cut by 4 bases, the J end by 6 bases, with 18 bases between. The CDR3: CASSVSLAPGNGYTF. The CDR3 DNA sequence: TGTGCCAGCAGTGTCAGTTTGGCGCCGGGGAATGGCTACACCTTC.

The CDR3 is CASSLLLAGGGTDTQYF. CDR3 coding DNA: TGCGCCAGCAGCCTCCTCCTAGCGGGGGGCGGGACAGATACGCAGTATTTT. The chain carries TRBV5-1 and TRBJ2-3; 11 nucleotides match TRBD2. This CDR3 is 17 amino acids long. Trimming cost V 4 bases and J 3 bases; bases outside gene matches: 10. Germline CDR1 SGHRS, CDR2 YFSETQ.

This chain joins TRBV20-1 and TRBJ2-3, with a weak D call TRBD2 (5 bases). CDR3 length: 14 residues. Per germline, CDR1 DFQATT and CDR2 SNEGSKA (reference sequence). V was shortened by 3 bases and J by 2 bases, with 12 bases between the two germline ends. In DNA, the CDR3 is TGCAGTGCTAGTCCAGCGGATAACACAGATACGCAGTATTTT. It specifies CSASPADNTDTQYF.

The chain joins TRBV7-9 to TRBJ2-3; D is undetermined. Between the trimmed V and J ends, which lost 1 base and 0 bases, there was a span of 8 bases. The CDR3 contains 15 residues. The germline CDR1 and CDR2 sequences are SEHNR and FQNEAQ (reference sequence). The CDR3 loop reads CASSLGAPSTDTQYF. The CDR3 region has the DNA TGTGCCAGCAGCTTAGGGGCCCCTAGCACAGATACGCAGTATTTT.

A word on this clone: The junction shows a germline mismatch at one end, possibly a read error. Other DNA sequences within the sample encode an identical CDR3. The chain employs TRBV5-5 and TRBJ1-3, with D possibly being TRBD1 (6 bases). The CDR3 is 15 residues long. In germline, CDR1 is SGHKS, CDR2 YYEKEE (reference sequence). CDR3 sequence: CASSFTTGSGNTIYF. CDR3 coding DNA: TGTGCTAGCAGCTTTACGACAGGTTCGGGAAACACCATATATTTT.

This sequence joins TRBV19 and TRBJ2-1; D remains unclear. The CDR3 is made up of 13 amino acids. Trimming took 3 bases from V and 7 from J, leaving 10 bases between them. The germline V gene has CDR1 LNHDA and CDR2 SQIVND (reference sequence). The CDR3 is CASSIYSRNEQFF. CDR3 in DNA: TGTGCCAGTAGTATCTATTCTCGAAATGAGCAGTTCTTC.

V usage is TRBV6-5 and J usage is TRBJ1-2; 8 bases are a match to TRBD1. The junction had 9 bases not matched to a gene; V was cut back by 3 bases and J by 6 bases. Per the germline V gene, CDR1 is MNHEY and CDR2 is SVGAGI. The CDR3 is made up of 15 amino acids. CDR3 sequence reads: CASSYRGPGGDGYTF. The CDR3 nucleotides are TGTGCCAGCAGTTATCGTGGGCCAGGGGGCGATGGCTACACCTTC.

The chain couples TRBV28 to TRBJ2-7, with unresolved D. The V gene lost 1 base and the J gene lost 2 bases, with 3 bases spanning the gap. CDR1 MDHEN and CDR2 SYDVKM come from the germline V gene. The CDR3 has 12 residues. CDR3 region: CASSLSTYEQYF. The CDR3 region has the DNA TGTGCCAGCAGTTTATCCACCTACGAGCAGTACTTC.

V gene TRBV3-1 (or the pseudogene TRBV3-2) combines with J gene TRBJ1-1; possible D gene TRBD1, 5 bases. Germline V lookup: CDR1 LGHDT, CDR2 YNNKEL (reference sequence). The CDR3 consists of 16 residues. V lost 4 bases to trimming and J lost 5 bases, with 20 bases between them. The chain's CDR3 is CASSPSPGFGGTEAFF. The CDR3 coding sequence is TGTGCCAGCAGCCCCAGCCCGGGATTTGGGGGGACTGAAGCTTTCTTT.

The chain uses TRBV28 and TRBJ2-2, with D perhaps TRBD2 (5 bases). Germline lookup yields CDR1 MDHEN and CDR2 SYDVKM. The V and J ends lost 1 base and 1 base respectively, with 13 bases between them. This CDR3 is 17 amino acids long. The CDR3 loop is CASSLYPAGQNTGELFF. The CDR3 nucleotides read TGTGCCAGCAGTTTATACCCTGCGGGCCAGAACACCGGGGAGCTGTTTTTT.

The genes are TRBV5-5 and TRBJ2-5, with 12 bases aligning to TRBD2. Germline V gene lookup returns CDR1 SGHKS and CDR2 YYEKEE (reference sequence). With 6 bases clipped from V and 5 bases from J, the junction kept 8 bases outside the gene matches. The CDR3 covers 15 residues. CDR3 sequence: CASNQLAGGGETQYF. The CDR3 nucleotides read TGTGCCAGCAACCAACTAGCGGGAGGTGGTGAGACCCAGTACTTC.

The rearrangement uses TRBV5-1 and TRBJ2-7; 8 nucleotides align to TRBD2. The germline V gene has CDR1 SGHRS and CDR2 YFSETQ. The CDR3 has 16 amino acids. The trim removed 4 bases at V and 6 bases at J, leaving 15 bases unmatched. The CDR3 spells CASSPRLDGRVGEQYF. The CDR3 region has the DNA TGCGCCAGCAGCCCACGTCTTGACGGGAGGGTAGGCGAGCAGTACTTC. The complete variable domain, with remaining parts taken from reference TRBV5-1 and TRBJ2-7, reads KAGVTQTPRYLIKTRGQQVTLSCSPISGHRSVSWYQQTPGQGLQFLFEYFSETQRNKGNFPGRFSGRQFSNSRSEMNVSTLELGDSALYLCASSPRLDGRVGEQYFGPGTRLTVT.

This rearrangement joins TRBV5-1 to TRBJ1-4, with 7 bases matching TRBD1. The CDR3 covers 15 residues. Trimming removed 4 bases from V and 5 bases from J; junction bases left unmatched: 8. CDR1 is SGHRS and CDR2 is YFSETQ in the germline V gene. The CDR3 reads CASSRTTGTNEKLFF. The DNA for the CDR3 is TGCGCCAGCAGCAGGACGACAGGGACGAATGAAAAACTGTTTTTT.